These 8 T cell receptor beta chains share one sample of origin, sequenced in a study of shared clonotypes between healthy human individuals (dated by TCRdb to about 2020). The library was prepared using the immunoSEQ multiplex PCR assay. Sourced from immuneACCESS, this table was stored by TCRdb with only in-frame sequences that have V and J called. A share of the clones is absent; for the studies checked, an unresolved V gene accounts for under half, and the remainder has no known explanation. For this sample the table gives about 750,000 clones, of which 80% to 95% were detected only once. 24% of the sample goes to the ten largest clones. For the CD8 naive samples, CD45RO-negative cells were positively selected for CCR7, yielding a CD45RA+CCR7+ population from which TemRA cells were excluded. Sequenced sample: naive CD8+ T cells sorted from blood. The cell subset or site label corresponds to: CD45RA+CCR7+. These receptors were taken from a man between 25 and 39 years old in good health.

The genes are TRBV27 and TRBJ2-6; D is undetermined. V was shortened by 5 bases and J by 1 base, with 3 bases between the two germline ends. The CDR3 is made up of 13 amino acids. Germline CDR1 MNHEY, CDR2 SMNVEV (reference sequence). DNA for the CDR3: TGTGCCAGCAGTGAGTCTGGGGCCAACGTCCTGACTTTC. This sequence encodes CASSESGANVLTF.

The rearrangement links TRBV19 to TRBJ2-2; perhaps TRBD1 as D (5 bases). There are 14 residues in the CDR3. The germline V gene encodes CDR1 LNHDA and CDR2 SQIVND (reference sequence). V was pared by 7 bases and J by 1 base, with 10 bases between. CDR3 residues: CASKDKQNTGELFF. In nucleotides, the CDR3 is TGTGCCAGTAAGGACAAACAGAACACCGGGGAGCTGTTTTTT.

The chain has TRBV10-3 and TRBJ2-5; TRBD1 agrees at 7 bases. This CDR3 has 12 amino acids. After removal of 10 bases from V and 9 bases from J, the junction contained 11 bases not matched to a gene. The germline V gene has CDR1 ENHRY and CDR2 SYGVKD. As DNA, the CDR3 is TGTGCCAGCGGACAGGACTCCTGGGCCCAGTACTTC. Translated: CASGQDSWAQYF.

The rearrangement uses TRBV27 and TRBJ1-5; D call uncertain. The germline gives CDR1 MNHEY, CDR2 SMNVEV (reference sequence). The CDR3 contains 16 residues. Trimming left V 7 bases short and J 0 bases short, with 16 bases between. CDR3 DNA sequence: TGTGCCAGCACCCGTCAAGTGGGAAATAGCAATCAGCCCCAGCATTTT. This codes for CASTRQVGNSNQPQHF.

The rearrangement uses TRBV7-9 and TRBJ1-5; the D is unclear. The CDR3 loop spans 15 amino acids. Per germline, CDR1 SEHNR and CDR2 FQNEAQ (reference sequence). V lost 5 bases and J 3 bases, leaving 14 bases between the germline ends. The CDR3 sequence: CASSTKDGVNQPQHF. CDR3 in DNA: TGTGCCAGCAGCACGAAGGACGGAGTCAATCAGCCCCAGCATTTT.

CDR3 amino acids: CASSPEPRTGLETQYF. In nucleotides, the CDR3 is TGTGCCAGCTCACCGGAGCCAAGGACAGGGTTGGAGACCCAGTACTTC. This rearrangement joins TRBV18 to TRBJ2-5; 8 bases align to TRBD1. Trimming cost V 3 bases and J 5 bases; bases outside gene matches: 11. Germline V gene data show CDR1 as KGHSH and CDR2 as LQKENI. The CDR3 is 16 amino acids.

The chain employs TRBV4-3 and TRBJ1-1; 7 bases align to TRBD1. The CDR3 is 19 amino acids. V was clipped by 4 bases and J by 1 base; unmatched bases: 18. CDR1 LGHNA and CDR2 YSLEER come from the germline V gene. In DNA form, the CDR3 reads TGCGCCAGCAGCCGAGGTAGGTCCACAGGGGCCGCCGCGAACACTGAAGCTTTCTTT. Translating it yields CASSRGRSTGAAANTEAFF.

As DNA, the CDR3 is TGTGCCACCAGCAGCCAGGACACAGGTAGGGAGCCCCAGCATTTT. Its translation is CATSSQDTGREPQHF. V is TRBV15 and J is TRBJ1-5; a weak D match, TRBD1 (5 bases). Deletions cut 3 bases from V and 8 bases from J, with 17 bases between. Germline values: CDR1 LNHNV, CDR2 YYDKDF (reference sequence). The CDR3 runs 15 residues.